Listed here are 13 T cell receptor beta chains from one sample, sequenced in a study of identifying expanded T cells in peripheral blood. TCRdb keeps only in-frame clones here, not all; method: immunoSEQ multiplex PCR. The profile covers over 100,000 clones, with around 89% appearing a single time and less than 15% taken by the ten largest. Sequences were obtained from blood. Receptors were obtained from a person aged 18 to 69 in good health.

The chain recombines TRBV7-2 with TRBJ2-1, with D unclear. V shed 4 bases and J shed 9 bases, with 19 bases lying between them. CDR1 SGHTA and CDR2 FQGNSA come from the germline V gene. The CDR3 is 15 amino acids. CDR3 residues: CASSYQGRSASEQFF. As DNA, the CDR3 is TGTGCCAGCAGCTACCAAGGACGGTCGGCTAGTGAGCAGTTCTTC.

Only a few counts were recorded for this clone. The chain carries TRBV11-1 and TRBJ1-1, with a weak D call TRBD1 (6 bases). The CDR3 runs 14 residues. Deletions cut 5 bases from V and 0 bases from J, with 10 bases between. Germline V gene lookup returns CDR1 SGHAT and CDR2 FQDESV (reference sequence). The DNA of the CDR3 is TGTGCCAGCAGCCAGAGGACAGTGAACACTGAAGCTTTCTTT. This gives the protein CASSQRTVNTEAFF.

The chain joins TRBV30 to TRBJ1-2; TRBD1 aligns across 8 bases. The CDR3 is 14 amino acids. Looked up from germline, CDR1 is GTSNPN and CDR2 is SVGIG (reference sequence). The trim removed 0 bases at V and 7 bases at J, leaving 7 bases unmatched. The CDR3 nucleotides are TGTGCCTGGAGTGTACAAGGACAGGGAGCTGGCTACACCTTC. This encodes CAWSVQGQGAGYTF.

This chain links TRBV28 with TRBJ2-7; D might be TRBD2 (6 bases). V was pared by 3 bases and J by 0 bases, with 12 bases between. This CDR3 is 15 amino acids long. From germline, CDR1 is MDHEN and CDR2 SYDVKM. Here the CDR3 reads CASSLEGTPSYEQYF. DNA of the CDR3: TGTGCCAGCAGTTTGGAGGGGACGCCCTCCTACGAGCAGTACTTC.

The J gene is TRBJ1-6, the V gene TRBV5-4, with D tentatively TRBD1 (5 bases). Trimming cost V 7 bases and J 9 bases, with 11 bases left between them. The V gene's germline CDR1 is SGHNT and CDR2 YYREEE (reference sequence). The CDR3 sequence is 12 residues long. The CDR3 protein is CASAWGGSPLHF. The CDR3 coding sequence is TGTGCCAGCGCGTGGGGGGGTTCACCCCTCCACTTT.

The gene calls are TRBV9 and TRBJ2-6; no clear D gene. This CDR3 comprises 14 residues. Deletions cut 4 bases from V and 0 bases from J, with 5 bases between. Germline V gene sequence: CDR1 SGDLS, CDR2 YYNGEE. As DNA, the CDR3 is TGTGCCAGCAGCCTAGGCTCTGGGGCCAACGTCCTGACTTTC. The encoded protein is CASSLGSGANVLTF.

The CDR3: CASSSRVADTEAFF. CDR3 sequence (DNA): TGCGCCAGCAGCAGCAGGGTGGCCGACACTGAAGCTTTCTTT. The rearrangement uses TRBV5-1 and TRBJ1-1; D is perhaps TRBD1 (5 bases). The germline V gene encodes CDR1 SGHRS and CDR2 YFSETQ. V was shortened by 4 bases and J by 3 bases, with 13 bases between the two germline ends. The CDR3 runs to 14 residues.

The V and J genes are TRBV4-2 and TRBJ1-2; TRBD1 agrees at 8 bases. V trimming: 7 bases; J trimming: 3 bases; junction bases outside the gene matches: 4. Germline V lookup: CDR1 LGHNA, CDR2 YNFKEQ. The CDR3 length is 13 residues. CDR3 region: CASTDRGDYGYTF. The CDR3 DNA reads TGTGCCAGCACCGACAGGGGTGACTATGGCTACACCTTC.

This clone was detected only once. The chain joins TRBV7-9 to TRBJ2-1, with D unclear. Germline V CDR1 and CDR2: SEHNR, FQNEAQ (reference sequence). This CDR3 region has 14 residues. The germline V and J ends were trimmed by 1 base and 9 bases, with 13 bases remaining between them. CDR3 protein: CASSLGYMSSEQFF. The CDR3 DNA sequence: TGTGCCAGCAGCTTAGGATATATGAGTAGTGAGCAGTTCTTC.

This chain connects TRBV6-6 to TRBJ1-1, with D hard to call. V lost 7 bases to trimming and J lost 4 bases, with 16 bases between them. Germline loops: CDR1 MNHNY, CDR2 SVGAGI (reference sequence). The CDR3 is 14 residues long. The DNA for the CDR3 is TGTGCCAGCACCTCGGACGGAGCGAGCACTGAAGCTTTCTTT. Encoded protein: CASTSDGASTEAFF.

The rearrangement joins TRBV30 to TRBJ2-1; 11 bases match TRBD2. Trimming removed 4 bases from V and 8 bases from J; junction bases left unmatched: 10. This CDR3 contains 15 residues. Per the germline V gene, CDR1 is GTSNPN and CDR2 is SVGIG (reference sequence). CDR3 coding DNA: TGTGCCTGGACTCTCAGTCTAGCGGGGGGCGATGAGCAGTTCTTC. Residues: CAWTLSLAGGDEQFF.

The chain uses TRBV11-3 and TRBJ2-7; the match to TRBD2 covers 7 bases. The CDR3 consists of 15 residues. The junction had 10 bases not matched to a gene; V was cut back by 5 bases and J by 3 bases. The V gene's germline CDR1 is SGHNT and CDR2 YENEEA. The CDR3 protein is CASSRGGGIFYEQYF. The CDR3 DNA reads as TGTGCCAGCAGCCGCGGGGGAGGTATCTTCTACGAGCAGTACTTC.

In this sample, this clone turned up once. The chain uses TRBV6-5 and TRBJ2-7, with D possibly matching TRBD1 (6 bases). V was shortened by 5 bases and J by 4 bases, with 18 bases between the two germline ends. There are 15 residues in the CDR3. CDR1 MNHEY and CDR2 SVGAGI come from the germline V gene. The CDR3 DNA is TGTGCCAGCAGTCGTGAGGGCAGGGGACCTTACGAGCAGTACTTC. It yields the protein CASSREGRGPYEQYF.